This entry lists 30 T cell receptor beta chains sequenced from one sample in a study of blood T cell repertoires in COVID-19. Only in-frame clones appear in the TCRdb table, and some are missing; sequencing was by immunoSEQ multiplex PCR. The sample lists around 300,000 clones; about 82% were seen once. Sequencing was carried out using peripheral blood. The receptors derive from a woman in her fifties or sixties with active or convalescent COVID-19.

The rearrangement links TRBV19 to TRBJ1-3; D gene uncertain. Trimming took off 1 base at V and 2 bases at J, with 12 bases between the two ends. Germline CDR1 LNHDA, CDR2 SQIVND (reference sequence). The CDR3 contains 16 residues. The CDR3 sequence is CASSIGPGRAGNTIYF. The CDR3 region has the DNA TGTGCCAGTAGTATAGGTCCGGGTCGCGCTGGAAACACCATATATTTT.

The rearrangement joins TRBV6-5 to TRBJ2-7, with 7 bases matching TRBD2. V lost 6 bases, J lost 7 bases, and 6 bases stayed unmatched. The CDR3 length is 12 residues. Germline V lookup: CDR1 MNHEY, CDR2 SVGAGI. CDR3 protein: CASSPLAFEQYF. CDR3 sequence (DNA): TGTGCCAGCAGCCCACTAGCGTTTGAGCAGTACTTC.

This clone was detected a few times. V gene TRBV5-4 combines with J gene TRBJ1-6; possibly TRBD1 for D (5 bases). V lost 5 bases, J lost 11 bases, and 17 bases lay in between. Per germline, CDR1 SGHNT and CDR2 YYREEE (reference sequence). This CDR3 has 14 residues. The CDR3 DNA follows: TGTGCCAGCAGTTTCGCGCGGCGGGGGACACCCCTCCACTTT. It codes for CASSFARRGTPLHF.

The rearrangement links TRBV7-9 to TRBJ2-2; D unresolved. The V end lost 0 bases, the J end lost 6 bases, and 11 bases lay between the germline ends. The germline V gene has CDR1 SEHNR and CDR2 FQNEAQ (reference sequence). CDR3 length: 15 amino acids. Written as DNA, the CDR3 is TGTGCCAGCAGCTTAGCGGGCGCTAACGCCGGGGAGCTGTTTTTT. It yields the protein CASSLAGANAGELFF.

The rearrangement links TRBV5-6 to TRBJ1-2, with a possible D match to TRBD1 (5 bases). V lost 4 bases, J lost 7 bases, and 20 bases lay in between. This CDR3 comprises 15 residues. CDR1 SGHDT and CDR2 YYEEEE come from the germline V gene. This CDR3 is CASSPSGRERSGYTF. Here the CDR3 DNA reads TGTGCCAGCAGCCCATCGGGCAGGGAACGATCTGGCTACACCTTC.

The chain carries TRBV3-1 (or the pseudogene TRBV3-2) and TRBJ1-1; weak D call: TRBD1 (5 bases). CDR1 and CDR2 from the germline V gene are LGHDT and YNNKEL (reference sequence). CDR3 length: 15 amino acids. V was pared by 2 bases and J by 8 bases, with 18 bases between. This CDR3 is CASSQSSTDPGEAFF. CDR3 coding DNA: TGTGCCAGCAGCCAAAGCTCGACAGATCCTGGGGAAGCTTTCTTT.

The chain has TRBV9 and TRBJ2-7, with D perhaps matching TRBD2 (6 bases). V was clipped by 0 bases and J by 6 bases, with 10 bases between them. Germline CDR1 SGDLS, CDR2 YYNGEE. CDR3 size: 13 residues. For the CDR3, the DNA is TGTGCCAGCAGCGTAGGACTAGTCGGCGAGCAGTACTTC. It encodes CASSVGLVGEQYF.

The chain links TRBV6-1 to TRBJ1-1; tentative D call: TRBD1 (5 bases). This CDR3 has 17 amino acids. CDR1 and CDR2 from the germline V gene are MNHNS and SASEGT. V was shortened by 2 bases and J by 0 bases, with 16 bases between the two germline ends. The CDR3 bases are TGTGCCAGCAGTGAACGGGAGGGGTGGGGGATGAACACTGAAGCTTTCTTT. Translation gives CASSEREGWGMNTEAFF.

V and J are TRBV28 and TRBJ1-1, with D perhaps matching TRBD1 (6 bases). Germline V gene sequence: CDR1 MDHEN, CDR2 SYDVKM. V lost 3 bases and J 7 bases, leaving 18 bases between the germline ends. The CDR3 has 15 residues. In DNA, the CDR3 is TGTGCCAGCAGTTTTTGGGCAGGGGCGCAGGGTGAAGCTTTCTTT. The encoded protein is CASSFWAGAQGEAFF. The whole variable domain, remainder taken from reference TRBV28 and TRBJ1-1, is DVKVTQSSRYLVKRTGEKVFLECVQDMDHENMFWYRQDPGLGLRLIYFSYDVKMKEKGDIPEGYSVSREKKERFSLILESASTNQTSMYLCASSFWAGAQGEAFFGQGTRLTVV.

CDR3: CASSLEQGAYNEQFF. The CDR3 bases are TGTGCCAGCAGCTTAGAACAGGGGGCCTACAATGAGCAGTTCTTC. This rearrangement joins TRBV11-2 to TRBJ2-1; TRBD1 agrees at 8 bases. The J segment lost 2 bases and the V segment lost 0 bases, leaving 0 bases of the junction unmatched. CDR3 length equals 15 residues. The V gene's germline CDR1 is SGHAT and CDR2 FQNNGV.

CDR3 sequence (DNA): TGTGCCAGAAGCTCCAGGTCAGGGGAAAGGGGCTACACCTTC. It codes for CARSSRSGERGYTF. This chain links TRBV5-3 with TRBJ1-2; maybe TRBD1 (6 bases). Being an ORF, TRBV5-3 has a function that is uncertain. The ends were cut back, 3 bases at V and 8 bases at J, with 17 bases in the middle. The CDR3 runs 14 residues.

This chain uses TRBV11-2 with TRBJ2-1; D call uncertain. V was clipped by 2 bases and J by 8 bases, with 19 bases between them. This CDR3 has 16 residues. The germline gives CDR1 SGHAT, CDR2 FQNNGV. Here the CDR3 reads CASSLRFAPVEDEQFF. The CDR3 region has the DNA TGTGCCAGCAGCTTAAGATTCGCACCAGTCGAGGATGAGCAGTTCTTC.

J is TRBJ2-1 and V is TRBV28; 10 bases map to TRBD1. Germline V gene lookup returns CDR1 MDHEN and CDR2 SYDVKM. The CDR3 length is 17 residues. Trimming removed 4 bases from V and 3 bases from J; junction bases left unmatched: 9. CDR3 nucleotides: TGTGCCAGCAGTTACACCCCCGGACAGGGGGTCTACAATGAGCAGTTCTTC. This sequence encodes CASSYTPGQGVYNEQFF.

The V gene is TRBV5-6, the J gene TRBJ1-1, with TRBD1 matching over 7 bases. This CDR3 has 13 residues. J lost 8 bases, V lost 7 bases, and 11 bases had no gene match. Germline V gene data show CDR1 as SGHDT and CDR2 as YYEEEE. The CDR3 DNA reads as TGTGCCAGCGGCTATTCGCGGACAGGAGAAGCTTTCTTT. It translates to CASGYSRTGEAFF.

V usage is TRBV7-2 and J usage is TRBJ1-6, with 8 nucleotides matching TRBD1. The CDR3 consists of 16 residues. Germline trimming cut 5 bases from V and 8 bases from J; bases unmatched to any gene: 11. Germline V gives CDR1 SGHTA, CDR2 FQGNSA. CDR3 DNA sequence: TGTGCCAGCAGCATCCGGGACAGGACGACCTATTCACCCCTCCACTTT. This codes for CASSIRDRTTYSPLHF.

This rearrangement joins TRBV28 to TRBJ2-7, with D perhaps TRBD2 (6 bases). Per the germline V gene, CDR1 is MDHEN and CDR2 is SYDVKM. The CDR3 extends over 14 amino acids. Trimming pared 3 bases from V and 3 bases from J, leaving 12 bases between. In nucleotides, the CDR3 is TGTGCCAGCAGTTTTTTGCGGGGTCGCTACGAGCAGTACTTC. Translation gives CASSFLRGRYEQYF.

The rearrangement links TRBV4-1 to TRBJ1-4, with 7 bases identical to TRBD1. The trim removed 0 bases at V and 4 bases at J, leaving 5 bases unmatched. Germline CDR1 reads MGHRA; CDR2 reads YSYEKL. CDR3 length: 16 amino acids. CDR3 protein: CASSQEGGGNNEKLFF. The CDR3 DNA sequence: TGCGCCAGCAGCCAAGAAGGGGGCGGAAATAATGAAAAACTGTTTTTT.

J is TRBJ2-7 and V is TRBV28; the match to TRBD1 covers 10 bases. Germline V gene sequence: CDR1 MDHEN, CDR2 SYDVKM. The CDR3 runs 17 residues. V was clipped by 6 bases and J by 3 bases; unmatched bases: 14. The CDR3 bases are TGTGCCAGCAGCCCCATCTTCGGGACAGGGGCCCTCTACGAGCAGTACTTC. It is translated as CASSPIFGTGALYEQYF.

In regard to this clone: In the same sample, other DNA sequences code for this CDR3. This rearrangement joins TRBV3-1 (or the pseudogene TRBV3-2) to TRBJ2-1; 10 bases match TRBD2. Germline-derived CDR1 and CDR2 are LGHDT and YNNKEL (reference sequence). V gave up 0 bases and J gave up 4 bases; unmatched junction bases: 0. This CDR3 region has 15 residues. The CDR3 DNA reads TGTGCCAGCAGCCAAGAACTAGCGGGGTACAATGAGCAGTTCTTC. It translates to CASSQELAGYNEQFF.

This clone was observed a few times. The rearrangement uses TRBV19 and TRBJ1-5; D is possibly TRBD1 (6 bases). The CDR3 loop spans 14 amino acids. V was cut by 6 bases and J by 2 bases, with 11 bases left in between. The V gene's germline CDR1 is LNHDA and CDR2 SQIVND (reference sequence). CDR3 sequence (DNA): TGTGCCAGTAGCACAGGGCAAGGCAATCAGCCCCAGCATTTT. It is translated as CASSTGQGNQPQHF.

This chain connects TRBV2 to TRBJ1-4; 7 bases fit TRBD1. Germline trimming cut 3 bases from V and 10 bases from J; bases unmatched to any gene: 11. This CDR3 comprises 15 residues. Germline V CDR1 and CDR2: SNHLY, FYNNEI. In DNA, the CDR3 is TGTGCCAGCAGTGACCAGCAGGGGGAAGACTCAAAACTGTTTTTT. It yields the protein CASSDQQGEDSKLFF.

The V and J genes are TRBV6-5 and TRBJ1-1; 8 bases match TRBD1. The CDR3 is 14 amino acids. Germline V CDR1 and CDR2: MNHEY, SVGAGI. V lost 5 bases to trimming and J lost 5 bases; unmatched junction nucleotides: 7. DNA for the CDR3: TGTGCCAGCAGTCCCAGGGGGCCAGGGACTGAAGCTTTCTTT. Protein sequence: CASSPRGPGTEAFF.

This clone has a count of ten or more. The J gene is TRBJ2-1, the V gene TRBV9; a possible D gene is TRBD1 (6 bases). Trimming took 0 bases from V and 7 from J, leaving 17 bases between them. The CDR3 contains 16 residues. Germline V lookup: CDR1 SGDLS, CDR2 YYNGEE. The CDR3 reads CASSVDARGGWNEQFF. The CDR3 DNA sequence: TGTGCCAGCAGCGTAGATGCCAGGGGTGGGTGGAATGAGCAGTTCTTC.

V usage is TRBV18 and J usage is TRBJ1-4, with a possible D match to TRBD1 (6 bases). CDR1 is KGHSH and CDR2 is LQKENI in the germline V gene. CDR3 length equals 13 residues. Between the trimmed V and J ends, which lost 1 base and 14 bases, there was a span of 14 bases. This chain's CDR3 is CASSPLEQGELFF. Here the CDR3 DNA reads TGTGCCAGCTCACCACTAGAACAGGGTGAGCTGTTTTTT.

The chain employs TRBV27 and TRBJ1-2; no clear D. The CDR3 runs 15 residues. Trimming took 0 bases from V and 5 from J, leaving 13 bases between them. Germline CDR1 reads MNHEY; CDR2 reads SMNVEV (reference sequence). The CDR3, as DNA: TGTGCCAGCAGTTTATCGGGCCAGGCCTCGTATGGCTACACCTTC. Protein: CASSLSGQASYGYTF.

The chain uses TRBV3-1 (or the pseudogene TRBV3-2) and TRBJ2-1; TRBD2 is a possible D gene (6 bases). The CDR3 is made up of 18 amino acids. Germline loops: CDR1 LGHDT, CDR2 YNNKEL (reference sequence). V was cut by 0 bases and J by 0 bases, with 15 bases left in between. The CDR3 sequence: CASSQERWIGSSYNEQFF. CDR3 coding DNA: TGTGCCAGCAGCCAAGAGAGGTGGATCGGGAGCTCCTACAATGAGCAGTTCTTC.

This clone was counted once. The rearrangement uses TRBV5-4 and TRBJ2-5; D perhaps matches TRBD2 (5 bases). CDR3 length: 13 amino acids. Germline V gives CDR1 SGHNT, CDR2 YYREEE (reference sequence). The ends were cut back, 5 bases at V and 2 bases at J, with 10 bases in the middle. The CDR3 DNA reads as TGTGCCAGCAGTTCCGGACTTCAAGAGACCCAGTACTTC. This codes for CASSSGLQETQYF.

The genes are TRBV5-4 and TRBJ2-7; the match to TRBD1 covers 10 bases. Germline V gene data show CDR1 as SGHNT and CDR2 as YYREEE (reference sequence). J gave up 6 bases and V 3 bases, and 6 bases lay outside the gene matches. The CDR3 runs 14 residues. The CDR3 bases are TGTGCCAGCAGCTCCTGGACAGGGGGAGGCGAGCAGTACTTC. Its protein is CASSSWTGGGEQYF.

The chain links TRBV18 to TRBJ2-1, with D possibly being TRBD2 (6 bases). There are 12 residues in the CDR3. Germline V gene sequence: CDR1 KGHSH, CDR2 LQKENI. Trimming left V 2 bases short and J 12 bases short, with 11 bases between. CDR3 DNA sequence: TGTGCCAGCTCACCAGCGGGGTATGTGCAGTTCTTC. This codes for CASSPAGYVQFF. Looking up the rest from reference TRBV18 and TRBJ2-1 gives the full variable domain: NAGVMQNPRHLVRRRGQEARLRCSPMKGHSHVYWYRQLPEEGLKFMVYLQKENIIDESGMPKERFSAEFPKEGPSILRIQQVVRGDSAAYFCASSPAGYVQFFGPGTRLTVL.

The J gene is TRBJ1-5, the V gene TRBV4-1, with D possibly being TRBD1 (5 bases). Looked up from germline, CDR1 is MGHRA and CDR2 is YSYEKL. V gave up 2 bases and J gave up 5 bases, with 13 bases separating them. This CDR3 is built from 15 residues. CDR3: CASSQTAGKDQPQHF. The CDR3 region has the DNA TGCGCCAGCAGCCAAACGGCAGGGAAGGATCAGCCCCAGCATTTT.